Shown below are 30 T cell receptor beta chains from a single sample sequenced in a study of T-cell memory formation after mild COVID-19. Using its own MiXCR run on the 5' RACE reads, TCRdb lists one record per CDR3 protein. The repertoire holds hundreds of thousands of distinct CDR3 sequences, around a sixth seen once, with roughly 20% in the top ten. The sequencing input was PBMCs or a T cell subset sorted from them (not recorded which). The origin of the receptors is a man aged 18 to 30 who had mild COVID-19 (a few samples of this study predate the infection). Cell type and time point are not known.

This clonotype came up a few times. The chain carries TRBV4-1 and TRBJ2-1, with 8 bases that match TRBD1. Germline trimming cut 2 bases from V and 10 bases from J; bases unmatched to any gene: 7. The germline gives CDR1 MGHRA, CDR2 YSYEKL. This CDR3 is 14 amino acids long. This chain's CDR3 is CASSQPGQGREQFF. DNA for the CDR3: TGCGCCAGCAGCCAACCCGGACAGGGTCGGGAGCAGTTCTTC.

CDR3 in amino acids: CASSLTSGSYEQYV. The DNA for the CDR3 is TGTGCCAGCAGTTTAACTAGCGGCTCCTACGAGCAGTACGTC. V is TRBV27 and J is TRBJ2-7; 8 nucleotides agree with TRBD2. V lost 2 bases to trimming and J lost 0 bases; unmatched junction nucleotides: 0. CDR3 size: 14 residues. Germline-derived CDR1 and CDR2 are MNHEY and SMNVEV (reference sequence).

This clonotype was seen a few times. CDR3: CASSRWTGGETEAFF. DNA of the CDR3: TGTGCCAGCAGCCGATGGACAGGGGGCGAAACTGAAGCTTTCTTT. This sequence joins TRBV7-8 and TRBJ1-1; 11 bases align to TRBD1. Germline V gives CDR1 SGHVS, CDR2 FQNEAQ. CDR3 length: 15 amino acids. After removal of 5 bases from V and 5 bases from J, the junction contained 7 bases not matched to a gene.

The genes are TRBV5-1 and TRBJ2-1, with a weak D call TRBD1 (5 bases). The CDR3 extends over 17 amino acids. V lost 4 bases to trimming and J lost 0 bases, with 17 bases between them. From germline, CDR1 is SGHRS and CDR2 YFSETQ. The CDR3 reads CASSVQQGLRSYNEQFF. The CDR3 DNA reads TGCGCCAGCAGCGTCCAGCAGGGCCTTCGCTCCTACAATGAGCAGTTCTTC. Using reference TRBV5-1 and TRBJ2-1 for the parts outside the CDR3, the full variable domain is KAGVTQTPRYLIKTRGQQVTLSCSPISGHRSVSWYQQTPGQGLQFLFEYFSETQRNKGNFPGRFSGRQFSNSRSEMNVSTLELGDSALYLCASSVQQGLRSYNEQFFGPGTRLTVL.

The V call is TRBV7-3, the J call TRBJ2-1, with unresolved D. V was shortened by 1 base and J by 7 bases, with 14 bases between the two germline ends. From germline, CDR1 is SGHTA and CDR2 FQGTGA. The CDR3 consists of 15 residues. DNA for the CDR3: TGTGCCAGCAGCTTAAAGGTAGCCCCAGGAAATGAGCAGTTCTTC. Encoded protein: CASSLKVAPGNEQFF.

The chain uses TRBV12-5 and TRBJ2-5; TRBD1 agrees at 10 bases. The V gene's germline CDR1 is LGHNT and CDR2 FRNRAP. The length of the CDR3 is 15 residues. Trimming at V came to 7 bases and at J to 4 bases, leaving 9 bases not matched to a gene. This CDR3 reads CASARQGARGETQYF. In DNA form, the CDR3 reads TGTGCTAGTGCTAGACAGGGGGCGCGAGGAGAGACCCAGTACTTC.

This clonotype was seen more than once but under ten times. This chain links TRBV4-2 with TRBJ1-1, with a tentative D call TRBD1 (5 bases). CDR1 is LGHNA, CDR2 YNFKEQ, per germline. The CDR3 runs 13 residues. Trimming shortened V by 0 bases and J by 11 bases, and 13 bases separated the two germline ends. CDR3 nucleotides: TGTGCCAGCAGCCAAGACAGGGCGATTATGGCTTTCTTT. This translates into CASSQDRAIMAFF.

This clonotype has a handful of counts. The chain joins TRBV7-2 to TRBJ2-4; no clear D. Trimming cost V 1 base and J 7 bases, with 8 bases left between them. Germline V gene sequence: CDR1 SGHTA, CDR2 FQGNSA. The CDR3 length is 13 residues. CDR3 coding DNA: TGTGCCAGCAGCTTAGACAGATCGAACATTCAGTACTTC. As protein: CASSLDRSNIQYF.

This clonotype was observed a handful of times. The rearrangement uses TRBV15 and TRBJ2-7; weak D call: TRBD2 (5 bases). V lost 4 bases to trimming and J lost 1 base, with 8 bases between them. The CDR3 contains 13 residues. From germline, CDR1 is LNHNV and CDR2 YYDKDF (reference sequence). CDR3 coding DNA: TGTGCCACCAGCAAAAGCGGTTCCTACGAGCAGTACGTC. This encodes CATSKSGSYEQYV.

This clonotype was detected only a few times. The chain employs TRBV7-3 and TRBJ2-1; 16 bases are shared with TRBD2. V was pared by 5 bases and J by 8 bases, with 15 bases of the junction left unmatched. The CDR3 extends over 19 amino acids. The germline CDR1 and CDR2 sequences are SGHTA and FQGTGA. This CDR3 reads CASSRTPGLAGGLGDEQFF. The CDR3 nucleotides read TGTGCCAGCAGCCGAACGCCGGGACTAGCGGGGGGGCTTGGGGATGAGCAGTTCTTC.

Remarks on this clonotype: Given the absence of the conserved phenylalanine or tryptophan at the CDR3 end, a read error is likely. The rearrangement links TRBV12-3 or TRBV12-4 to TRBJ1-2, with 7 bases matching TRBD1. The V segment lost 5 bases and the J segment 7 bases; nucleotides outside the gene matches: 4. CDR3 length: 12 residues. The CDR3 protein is CASSRQGSGYTV. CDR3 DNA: TGTGCCAGCAGTCGACAGGGTTCTGGCTACACCGTC.

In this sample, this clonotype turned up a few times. The CDR3 nucleotides read TGCGCCAGCAGCCAAGATAGGCGCCAACGTGGTGGCTACACCTTC. This codes for CASSQDRRQRGGYTF. The chain joins TRBV4-3 to TRBJ1-2; no definite D call. This CDR3 is 15 amino acids long. Germline V CDR1 and CDR2: LGHNA, YSLEER. The ends were cut back, 0 bases at V and 7 bases at J, with 15 bases in the middle.

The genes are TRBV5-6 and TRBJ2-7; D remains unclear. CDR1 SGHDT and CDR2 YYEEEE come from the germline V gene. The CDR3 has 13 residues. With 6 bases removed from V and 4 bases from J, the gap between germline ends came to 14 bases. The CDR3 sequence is CASNSIHTYEQYV. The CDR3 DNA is TGTGCCAGCAACTCAATCCACACATACGAGCAGTACGTC.

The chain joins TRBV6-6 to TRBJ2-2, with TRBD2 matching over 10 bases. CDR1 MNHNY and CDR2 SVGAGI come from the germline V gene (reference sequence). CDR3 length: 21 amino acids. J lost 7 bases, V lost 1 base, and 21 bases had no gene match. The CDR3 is CASSYLFGQMSGGASNGELFF. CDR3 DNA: TGTGCCAGCAGTTACTTGTTCGGACAGATGAGCGGGGGGGCCTCGAACGGGGAGCTGTTTTTT.

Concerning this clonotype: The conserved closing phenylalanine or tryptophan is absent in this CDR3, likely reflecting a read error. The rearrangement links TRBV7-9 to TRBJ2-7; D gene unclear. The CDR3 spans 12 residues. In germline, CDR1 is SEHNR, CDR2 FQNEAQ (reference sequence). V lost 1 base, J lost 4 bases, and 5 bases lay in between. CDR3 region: CASSLVLYEQYL. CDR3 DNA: TGTGCCAGCAGCTTAGTTTTATACGAGCAGTACTTA.

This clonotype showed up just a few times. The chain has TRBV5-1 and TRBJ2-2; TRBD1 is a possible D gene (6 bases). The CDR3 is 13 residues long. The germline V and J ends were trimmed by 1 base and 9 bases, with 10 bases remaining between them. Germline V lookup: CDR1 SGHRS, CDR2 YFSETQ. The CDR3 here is CASSLRGIRELFF. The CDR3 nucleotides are TGCGCCAGCAGCTTGAGGGGGATCAGGGAGCTGTTTTTT. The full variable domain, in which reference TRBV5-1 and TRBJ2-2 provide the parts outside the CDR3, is KAGVTQTPRYLIKTRGQQVTLSCSPISGHRSVSWYQQTPGQGLQFLFEYFSETQRNKGNFPGRFSGRQFSNSRSEMNVSTLELGDSALYLCASSLRGIRELFFGEGSRLTVL.

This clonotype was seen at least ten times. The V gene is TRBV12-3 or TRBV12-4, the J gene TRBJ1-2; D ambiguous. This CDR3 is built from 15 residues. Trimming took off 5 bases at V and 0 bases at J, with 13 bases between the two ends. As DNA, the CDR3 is TGTGCCAGCAGTCAAGAGCGGGGATCTAACTATGGCTACACCTTC. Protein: CASSQERGSNYGYTF.

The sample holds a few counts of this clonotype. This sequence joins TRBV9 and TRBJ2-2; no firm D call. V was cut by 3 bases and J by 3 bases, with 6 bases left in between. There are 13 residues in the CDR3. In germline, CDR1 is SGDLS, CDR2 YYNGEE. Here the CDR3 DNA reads TGTGCCAGCAGCGCCCTCGACACCGGGGAGCTGTTTTTT. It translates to CASSALDTGELFF. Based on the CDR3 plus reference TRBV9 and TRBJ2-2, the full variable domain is DSGVTQTPKHLITATGQRVTLRCSPRSGDLSVYWYQQSLDQGLQFLIQYYNGEERAKGNILERFSAQQFPDLHSELNLSSLELGDSALYFCASSALDTGELFFGEGSRLTVL.

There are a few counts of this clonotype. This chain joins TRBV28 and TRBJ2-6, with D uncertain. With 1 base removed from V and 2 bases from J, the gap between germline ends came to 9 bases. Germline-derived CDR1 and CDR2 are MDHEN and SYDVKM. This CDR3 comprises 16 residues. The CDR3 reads CASSLLGVTGANVLTF. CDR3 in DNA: TGTGCCAGCAGTTTATTAGGTGTTACTGGGGCCAACGTCCTGACTTTC.

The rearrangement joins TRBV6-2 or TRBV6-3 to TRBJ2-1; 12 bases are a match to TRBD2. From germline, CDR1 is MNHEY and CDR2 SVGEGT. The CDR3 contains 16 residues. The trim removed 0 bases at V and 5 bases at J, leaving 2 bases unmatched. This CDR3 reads CASSYSRLAGDNEQFF. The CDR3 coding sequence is TGTGCCAGCAGTTACTCTCGACTAGCGGGAGACAATGAGCAGTTCTTC.

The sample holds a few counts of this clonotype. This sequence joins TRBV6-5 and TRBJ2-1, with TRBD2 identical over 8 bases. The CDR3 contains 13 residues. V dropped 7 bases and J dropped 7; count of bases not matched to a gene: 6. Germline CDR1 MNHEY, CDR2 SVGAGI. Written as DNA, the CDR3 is TGTGCCAGCAAGCCGGGGGGGTGGAATGAGCAGTTCTTC. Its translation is CASKPGGWNEQFF.

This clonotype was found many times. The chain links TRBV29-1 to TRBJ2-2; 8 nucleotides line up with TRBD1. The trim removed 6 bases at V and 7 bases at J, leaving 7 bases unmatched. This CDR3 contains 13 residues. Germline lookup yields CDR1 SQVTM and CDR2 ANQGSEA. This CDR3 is CSVADREGGELFF. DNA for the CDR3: TGCAGCGTCGCGGACAGGGAAGGCGGGGAGCTGTTTTTT.

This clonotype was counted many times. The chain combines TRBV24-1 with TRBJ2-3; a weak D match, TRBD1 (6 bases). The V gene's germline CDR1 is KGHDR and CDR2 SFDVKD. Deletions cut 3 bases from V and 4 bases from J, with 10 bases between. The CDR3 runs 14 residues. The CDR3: CATSDPTGPDTQYF. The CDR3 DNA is TGTGCCACCAGTGATCCCACAGGGCCAGATACGCAGTATTTT.

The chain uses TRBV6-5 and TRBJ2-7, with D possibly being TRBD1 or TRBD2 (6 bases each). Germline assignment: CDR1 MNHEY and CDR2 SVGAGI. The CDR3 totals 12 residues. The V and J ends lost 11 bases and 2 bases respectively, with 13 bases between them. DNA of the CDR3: TGTGCCGCCGGAGGGGGGACCTACGAGCAGTACTTC. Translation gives CAAGGGTYEQYF.

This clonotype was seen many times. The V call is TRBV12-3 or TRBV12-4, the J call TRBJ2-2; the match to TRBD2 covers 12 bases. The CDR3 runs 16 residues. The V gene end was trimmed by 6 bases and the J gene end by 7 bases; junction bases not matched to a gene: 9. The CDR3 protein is CASSPRTSGVDGELFF. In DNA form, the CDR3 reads TGTGCCAGCAGCCCAAGGACTAGCGGGGTCGACGGGGAGCTGTTTTTT.

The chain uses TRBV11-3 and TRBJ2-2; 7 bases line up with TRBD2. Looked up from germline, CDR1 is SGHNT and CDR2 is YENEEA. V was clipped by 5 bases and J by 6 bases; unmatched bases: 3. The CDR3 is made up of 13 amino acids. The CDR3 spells CASSDGGAGELFF. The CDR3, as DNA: TGTGCCAGCAGCGATGGGGGGGCCGGGGAGCTGTTTTTT.

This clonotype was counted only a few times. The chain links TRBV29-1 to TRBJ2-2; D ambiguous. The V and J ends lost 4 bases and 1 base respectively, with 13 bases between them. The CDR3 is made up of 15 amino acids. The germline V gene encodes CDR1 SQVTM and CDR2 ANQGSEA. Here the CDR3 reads CSVGLGSQNTGELFF. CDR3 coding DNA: TGCAGCGTTGGCCTTGGGTCGCAGAACACCGGGGAGCTGTTTTTT.

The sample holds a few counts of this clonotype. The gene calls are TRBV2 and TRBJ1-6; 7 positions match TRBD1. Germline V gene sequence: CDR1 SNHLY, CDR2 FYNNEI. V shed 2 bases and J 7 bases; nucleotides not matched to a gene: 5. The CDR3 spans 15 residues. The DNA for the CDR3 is TGTGCCAGCAGTGAAAACAGGGGAGGAAATTCACCCCTCCACTTT. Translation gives CASSENRGGNSPLHF.

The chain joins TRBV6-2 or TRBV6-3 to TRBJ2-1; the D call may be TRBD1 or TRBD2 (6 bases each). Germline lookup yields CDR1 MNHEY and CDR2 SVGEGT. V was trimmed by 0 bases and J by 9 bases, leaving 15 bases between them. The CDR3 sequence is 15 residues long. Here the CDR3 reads CASSYSIGGRGEQFF. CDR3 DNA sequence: TGTGCCAGCAGTTACTCGATCGGGGGCCGGGGTGAGCAGTTCTTC.

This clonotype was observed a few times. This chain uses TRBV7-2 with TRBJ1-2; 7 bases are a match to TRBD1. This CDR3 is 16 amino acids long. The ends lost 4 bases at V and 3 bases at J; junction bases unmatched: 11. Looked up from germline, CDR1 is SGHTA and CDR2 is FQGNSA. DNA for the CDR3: TGTGCCAGCAGCTCGCGGACAGGTTCGAACTACTATGGCTACACCTTC. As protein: CASSSRTGSNYYGYTF.